The 20 T cell receptor beta chains presented below share a single source sample, sequenced in a study of blood T cells in healthy people across ages. A second PCR, run for about 7 to 12 cycles, used a sample-barcoded 5' primer plus a J-beta primer mix. TCRdb fed the 5' RACE reads into MiXCR, producing one record per CDR3 protein. This table has around 1,800,000 distinct CDR3 sequences, about two fifths appearing once. Sequencing was performed on blood. These receptors were obtained from a human donor in good health.

Only a few counts were recorded for this clonotype. The J gene is TRBJ2-7, the V gene TRBV12-3 or TRBV12-4; 7 nucleotides align to TRBD2. Germline trimming cut 3 bases from V and 3 bases from J; bases unmatched to any gene: 11. The CDR3 is 16 amino acids. The CDR3: CASSFLLGAGFYEQYF. DNA of the CDR3: TGTGCCAGCAGTTTCCTATTGGGAGCGGGGTTCTACGAGCAGTACTTC.

The genes are TRBV6-1 and TRBJ2-6; no reliable D call. Germline values: CDR1 MNHNS, CDR2 SASEGT. This CDR3 region has 15 residues. V lost 8 bases and J lost 0, with 11 bases in between. The CDR3 loop reads CASVPRISGANVLTF. As DNA, the CDR3 is TGTGCCAGCGTACCCAGGATCTCTGGGGCCAACGTCCTGACTTTC.

The chain is built from TRBV28 and TRBJ2-3; D not certain. Germline assignment: CDR1 MDHEN and CDR2 SYDVKM. Trimming cost V 5 bases and J 4 bases, with 19 bases left between them. This CDR3 comprises 16 residues. This chain's CDR3 is CASSPDRGTGPDTQYF. CDR3 nucleotides: TGTGCCAGCAGTCCCGATCGCGGCACTGGCCCAGATACGCAGTATTTT.

This clonotype showed up just a few times. Given a much more abundant clone one base away, this may be a read error. V usage is TRBV12-3 or TRBV12-4 and J usage is TRBJ2-1; 11 nucleotides match TRBD2. This CDR3 comprises 16 residues. The CDR3 coding sequence is TGTGCCAGCAGTCCGGGACTAGCGGCGTCCTACAATGGGCAGTTCTTC. Translating gives CASSPGLAASYNGQFF.

The gene calls are TRBV7-6 and TRBJ2-1, with D hard to call. Germline-derived CDR1 and CDR2 are SGHVS and FNYEAQ. V lost 2 bases, J lost 5 bases, and 10 bases lay in between. This CDR3 region has 14 residues. The DNA for the CDR3 is TGTGCCAGCAGCTTATGGACCCAACACAATGAGCAGTTCTTC. This sequence encodes CASSLWTQHNEQFF. The whole variable domain, filled in from reference TRBV7-6 and TRBJ2-1, reads GAGVSQSPRYKVTKRGQDVALRCDPISGHVSLYWYRQALGQGPEFLTYFNYEAQQDKSGLPNDRFSAERPEGSISTLTIQRTEQRDSAMYRCASSLWTQHNEQFFGPGTRLTVL.

For this clonotype: One end of the junction does not line up with germline, which may come from a read error. The chain joins TRBV4-3 to TRBJ2-1; 7 bases are shared with TRBD1. The CDR3 extends over 16 amino acids. Germline CDR1 and CDR2: LGHNA and YSLEER. CDR3 sequence (DNA): TGCACCAGCAGCCAAGATCTCCGGGACAGCTACAATGAGCAGTTCTTC. It codes for CTSSQDLRDSYNEQFF.

This sequence joins TRBV14 and TRBJ2-6; tentatively, D is TRBD1 or TRBD2 (8 bases each). V was clipped by 5 bases and J by 0 bases, with 17 bases between them. Germline CDR1 SGHDN, CDR2 FVKESK. This CDR3 spans 18 amino acids. The CDR3 DNA sequence: TGTGCCAGCAGCTTCCGACAGGGGACTAGCTCTGGGGCCAACGTCCTGACTTTC. Protein sequence: CASSFRQGTSSGANVLTF.

Turning to this clonotype: A read error is possible here, since a much larger clone lies one base away. V is TRBV29-1 and J is TRBJ1-2; D is perhaps TRBD1 (5 bases). CDR1 and CDR2 (germline): SQVTM, ANQGSEA. Trimming pared 2 bases from V and 4 bases from J, leaving 8 bases between. The CDR3 length is 12 residues. In DNA form, the CDR3 reads TGCAGCGTTGAATCGGGGGGCTATGGCTACACCTTC. Amino acid sequence: CSVESGGYGYTF. Together with reference TRBV29-1 and TRBJ1-2, the CDR3 gives the full variable domain: SAVISQKPSRDICQRGTSLTIQCQVDSQVTMMFWYRQQPGQSLTLIATANQGSEATYESGFVIDKFPISRPNLTFSTLTVSNMSPEDSSIYLCSVESGGYGYTFGSGTRLTVV.

This clonotype has a count of ten or more. The rearrangement uses TRBV3-1 and TRBJ1-5; TRBD1 is a possible D gene (5 bases). CDR3 length equals 16 residues. Trimming took 0 bases from V and 2 from J, leaving 11 bases between them. Germline V lookup: CDR1 LGHDT, CDR2 YNNKEL (reference sequence). The CDR3, as DNA: TGTGCCAGCAGCCAAGATCTTCGGGGGGGCAATCAGCCCCAGCATTTT. It encodes CASSQDLRGGNQPQHF.

This sequence joins TRBV28 and TRBJ2-4, with D uncertain. This CDR3 comprises 13 residues. The V end lost 6 bases, the J end lost 2 bases, and 8 bases lay between the germline ends. Germline V CDR1 and CDR2: MDHEN, SYDVKM. CDR3 sequence: CASRDLSKNIQYF. CDR3 DNA sequence: TGTGCCAGCAGAGACCTTTCCAAAAACATTCAGTACTTC.

The chain links TRBV14 to TRBJ1-3; D gene uncertain. The V gene lost 4 bases and the J gene lost 1 base, with 17 bases spanning the gap. The CDR3 contains 17 residues. Germline V lookup: CDR1 SGHDN, CDR2 FVKESK. CDR3 sequence reads: CASSPLAVKLSGNTIYF. Written as DNA, the CDR3 is TGTGCCAGCAGCCCATTGGCCGTTAAATTATCTGGAAACACCATATATTTT.

Turning to this clonotype: One end of the junction does not line up with germline, which may come from a read error. V and J are TRBV7-7 and TRBJ2-5; perhaps D is TRBD1 or TRBD2 (7 bases each). Germline V gives CDR1 SSHAT, CDR2 FNYEAQ (reference sequence). The CDR3 contains 15 residues. CDR3 region: CASSARGGGAETQYF. CDR3 DNA sequence: TGTGCTAGCAGCGCCAGGGGGGGCGGTGCAGAGACCCAGTACTTC.

The chain has TRBV15 and TRBJ1-2; D is perhaps TRBD1 (6 bases). Deletions cut 1 base from V and 3 bases from J, with 9 bases between. The CDR3 is 14 amino acids. Germline V gene lookup returns CDR1 LNHNV and CDR2 YYDKDF (reference sequence). The CDR3 DNA follows: TGTGCCACCAGCAGAGGACAGGAAGACTATGGCTACACCTTC. Its translation: CATSRGQEDYGYTF.

The chain uses TRBV6-5 and TRBJ1-1, with 9 positions matching TRBD1. Germline loops: CDR1 MNHEY, CDR2 SVGAGI. V lost 2 bases and J lost 5; bases outside the gene matches: 9. The CDR3 extends over 16 amino acids. The CDR3 spells CASSYTIGQGYTEAFF. CDR3 nucleotide sequence: TGTGCCAGCAGTTACACTATAGGACAGGGGTATACTGAAGCTTTCTTT.

The V gene is TRBV4-3, the J gene TRBJ2-1, with TRBD2 matching over 8 bases. Germline CDR1 and CDR2: LGHNA and YSLEER. CDR3 length: 14 amino acids. The V and J ends lost 0 bases and 12 bases, in that order; junction bases with no gene match: 7. CDR3 region: CASSQDSGGPSQFF. CDR3 DNA sequence: TGCGCCAGCAGCCAAGACAGCGGGGGCCCTTCGCAGTTCTTC.

This chain connects TRBV6-5 to TRBJ2-7; 8 nucleotides match TRBD1. This CDR3 has 16 residues. The V gene end was trimmed by 2 bases and the J gene end by 3 bases; junction bases not matched to a gene: 9. Germline CDR1 is MNHEY and CDR2 is SVGAGI. The CDR3 DNA is TGTGCCAGCAGTTACGGCCTGACAGGGGACTTCTACGAGCAGTACTTC. Translating gives CASSYGLTGDFYEQYF.

The V gene is TRBV12-3 or TRBV12-4, the J gene TRBJ1-1, with D possibly TRBD1 on 5 matching bases. The CDR3 totals 14 residues. Trimming stripped 6 bases from V and 0 bases from J, with 11 bases between. The CDR3 loop is CASRGGIMNTEAFF. The CDR3 bases are TGTGCCAGCAGGGGGGGGATCATGAACACTGAAGCTTTCTTT.

The chain links TRBV15 to TRBJ2-1; TRBD2 matches at 11 bases. V trimming: 5 bases; J trimming: 3 bases; junction bases outside the gene matches: 9. The CDR3 covers 17 residues. Germline V lookup: CDR1 LNHNV, CDR2 YYDKDF (reference sequence). The DNA for the CDR3 is TGTGCCACCAGCGGAGGGACTAGCGGCTACCTCTACAATGAGCAGTTCTTC. It translates to CATSGGTSGYLYNEQFF.

The table lists this clonotype with a few counts. V usage is TRBV20-1 and J usage is TRBJ1-4; no firm D call. Trimming removed 6 bases at V and 0 bases at J, with 14 bases between. This CDR3 contains 15 residues. Germline V gene sequence: CDR1 DFQATT, CDR2 SNEGSKA (reference sequence). CDR3 sequence reads: CSAMGRPATNEKLFF. The DNA of the CDR3 is TGCAGTGCAATGGGTCGCCCCGCAACTAATGAAAAACTGTTTTTT.

The J gene is TRBJ2-1, the V gene TRBV19, with 8 bases aligning to TRBD2. The CDR3 extends over 16 amino acids. V shed 3 bases, J shed 3 bases, and the junction held 7 bases outside the gene matches. Germline V gene lookup returns CDR1 LNHDA and CDR2 SQIVND (reference sequence). CDR3 bases: TGTGCCAGTAGTATGGGAGCGGGGGCGGTCTACAATGAGCAGTTCTTC. It translates to CASSMGAGAVYNEQFF. Variable domain in full (rest from reference TRBV19 and TRBJ2-1): DGGITQSPKYLFRKEGQNVTLSCEQNLNHDAMYWYRQDPGQGLRLIYYSQIVNDFQKGDIAEGYSVSREKKESFPLTVTSAQKNPTAFYLCASSMGAGAVYNEQFFGPGTRLTVL.